This T cell receptor (beta chain) was identified during a study of blood T cell repertoires in COVID-19. Profiled with immunoSEQ multiplex PCR; TCRdb holds only in-frame clones, not every one. The profile shows around 250,000 clones, around 86% of them singletons. In germline, CDR1 is SGHRS, CDR2 YFSETQ. CDR3 length: 13 amino acids. V gave up 3 bases and J gave up 8 bases, with 12 bases separating them. The receptor comes from a man aged 30 to 39 who had recovered from COVID-19. This chain links TRBV5-1 with TRBJ2-1; D is possibly TRBD2 (6 bases). The sample taken for sequencing was peripheral blood. CDR3 bases: TGCGCCAGCAGCTCGGGACTCCCCGATGAGCAGTTCTTC. This sequence encodes CASSSGLPDEQFF.